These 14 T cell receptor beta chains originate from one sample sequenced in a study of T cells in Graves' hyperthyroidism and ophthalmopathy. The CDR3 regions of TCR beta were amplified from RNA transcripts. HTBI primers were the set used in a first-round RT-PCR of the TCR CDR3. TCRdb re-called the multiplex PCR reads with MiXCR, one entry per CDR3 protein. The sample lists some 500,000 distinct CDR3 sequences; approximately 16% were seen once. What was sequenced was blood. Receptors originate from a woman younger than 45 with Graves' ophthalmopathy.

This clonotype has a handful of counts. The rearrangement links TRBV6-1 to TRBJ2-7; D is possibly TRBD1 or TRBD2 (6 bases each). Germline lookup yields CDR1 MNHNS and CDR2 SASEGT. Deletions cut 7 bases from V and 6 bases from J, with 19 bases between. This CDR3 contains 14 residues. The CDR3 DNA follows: TGTGCCAGCACCGAGGGGGGCCTCTCACCCGAGCAGTACTTC. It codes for CASTEGGLSPEQYF.

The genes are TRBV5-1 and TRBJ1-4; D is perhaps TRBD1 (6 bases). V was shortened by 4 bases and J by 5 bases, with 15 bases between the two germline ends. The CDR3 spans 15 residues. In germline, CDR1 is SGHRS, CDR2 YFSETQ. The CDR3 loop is CASSPRTGQNEKLFF. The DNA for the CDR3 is TGCGCCAGCAGCCCGCGTACTGGACAGAATGAAAAACTGTTTTTT.

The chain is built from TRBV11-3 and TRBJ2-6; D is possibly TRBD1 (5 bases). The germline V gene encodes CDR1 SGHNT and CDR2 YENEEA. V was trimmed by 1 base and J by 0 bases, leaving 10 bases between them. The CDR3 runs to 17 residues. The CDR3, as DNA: TGTGCCAGCAGCTTAGTTCTACAGGACTCTGGGGCCAACGTCCTGACTTTC. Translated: CASSLVLQDSGANVLTF.

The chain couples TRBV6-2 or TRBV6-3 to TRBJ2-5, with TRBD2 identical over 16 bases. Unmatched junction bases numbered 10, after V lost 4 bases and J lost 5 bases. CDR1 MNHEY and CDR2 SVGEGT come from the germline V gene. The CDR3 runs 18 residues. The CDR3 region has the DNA TGTGCCAGCAGTTCCCCTCTGGGACTAGCGGGAGGGCTTGAGACCCAGTACTTC. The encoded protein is CASSSPLGLAGGLETQYF.

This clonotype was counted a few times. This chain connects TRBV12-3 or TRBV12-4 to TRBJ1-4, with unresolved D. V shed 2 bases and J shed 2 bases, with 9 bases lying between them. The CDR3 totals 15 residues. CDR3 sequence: CASSLSGLTNEKLFF. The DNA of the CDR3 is TGTGCCAGCAGTTTAAGTGGGTTGACTAATGAAAAACTGTTTTTT.

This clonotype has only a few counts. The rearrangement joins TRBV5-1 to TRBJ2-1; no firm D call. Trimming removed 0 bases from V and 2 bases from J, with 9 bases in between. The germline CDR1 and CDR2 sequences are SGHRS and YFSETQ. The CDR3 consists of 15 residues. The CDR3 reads CASSLAGSPYNEQFF. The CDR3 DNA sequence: TGCGCCAGCAGCTTGGCCGGCAGCCCCTACAATGAGCAGTTCTTC.

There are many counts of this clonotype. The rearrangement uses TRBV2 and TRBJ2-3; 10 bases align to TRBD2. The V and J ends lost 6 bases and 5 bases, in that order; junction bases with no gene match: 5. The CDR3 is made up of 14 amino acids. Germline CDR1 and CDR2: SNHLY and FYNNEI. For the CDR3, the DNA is TGTGCCAGCAGACCTAGCGGGAGAATAGATACGCAGTATTTT. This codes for CASRPSGRIDTQYF.

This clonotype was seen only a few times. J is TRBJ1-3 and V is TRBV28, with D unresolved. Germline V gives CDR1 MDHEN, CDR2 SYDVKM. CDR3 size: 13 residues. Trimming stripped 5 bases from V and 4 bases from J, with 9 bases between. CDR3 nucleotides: TGTGCCAGCAGTCCCCCGGAGGGAAACACCATATATTTT. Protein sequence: CASSPPEGNTIYF.

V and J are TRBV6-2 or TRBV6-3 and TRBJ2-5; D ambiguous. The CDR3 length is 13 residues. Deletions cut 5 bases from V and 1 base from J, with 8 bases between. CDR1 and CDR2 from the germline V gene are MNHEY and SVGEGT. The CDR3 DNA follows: TGTGCCAGCAGTACTATTGCCCAAGAGACCCAGTACTTC. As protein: CASSTIAQETQYF.

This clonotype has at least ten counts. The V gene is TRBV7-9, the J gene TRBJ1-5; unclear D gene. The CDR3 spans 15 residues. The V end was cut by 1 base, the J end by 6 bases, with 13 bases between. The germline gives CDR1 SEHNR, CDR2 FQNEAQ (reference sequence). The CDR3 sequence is CASSLEGGPGQPQHF. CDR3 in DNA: TGTGCCAGCAGCTTAGAGGGCGGACCCGGTCAGCCCCAGCATTTT.

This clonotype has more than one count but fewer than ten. CDR3 nucleotide sequence: TGTGCCAGCAGCACGGTGGGGTCTGGAAACACCATATATTTT. Residues: CASSTVGSGNTIYF. The chain employs TRBV5-6 and TRBJ1-3, with D hard to call. This CDR3 contains 14 residues. V was shortened by 4 bases and J by 1 base, with 9 bases between the two germline ends. Germline values: CDR1 SGHDT, CDR2 YYEEEE.

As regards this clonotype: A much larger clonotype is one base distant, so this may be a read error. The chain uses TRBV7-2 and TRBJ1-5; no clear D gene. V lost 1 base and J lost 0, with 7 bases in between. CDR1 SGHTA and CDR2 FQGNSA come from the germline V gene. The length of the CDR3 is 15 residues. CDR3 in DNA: TGTGCCAGCAGCTTAGATGTTTATAGCAATCAGCCCCAGCATTTT. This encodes CASSLDVYSNQPQHF.

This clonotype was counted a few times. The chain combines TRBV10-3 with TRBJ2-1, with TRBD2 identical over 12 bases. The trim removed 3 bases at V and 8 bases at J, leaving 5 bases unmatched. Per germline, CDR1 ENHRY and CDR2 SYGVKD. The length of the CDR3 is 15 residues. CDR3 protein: CAISDSLAGGDEQFF. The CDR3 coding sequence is TGTGCCATCAGTGATAGTCTAGCGGGAGGGGATGAGCAGTTCTTC.

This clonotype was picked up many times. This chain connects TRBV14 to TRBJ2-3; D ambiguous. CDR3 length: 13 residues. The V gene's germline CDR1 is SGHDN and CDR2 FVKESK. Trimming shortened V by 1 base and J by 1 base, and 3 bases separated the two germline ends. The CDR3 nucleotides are TGTGCCAGCAGCCAAGGCCGCACAGATACGCAGTATTTT. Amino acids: CASSQGRTDTQYF.